A single sample is the source of the 2 T cell receptor beta chains below, sequenced in a study of blood T cell repertoires in COVID-19. The assay was immunoSEQ multiplex PCR, and TCRdb's table has in-frame clones only and misses some. The table lists some 190,000 clones, roughly 89% of them singletons. The sample comprised PBMCs or T cells enriched from blood (not recorded which). These receptors all stem from a woman between 35 and 50 years old with acute COVID-19.

J is TRBJ2-3 and V is TRBV11-2; 11 bases agree with TRBD1. The V gene's germline CDR1 is SGHAT and CDR2 FQNNGV. The CDR3 extends over 16 amino acids. V trimming: 5 bases; J trimming: 4 bases; junction bases outside the gene matches: 8. The CDR3 loop is CASSPWTGGVSDTQYF. The CDR3 nucleotides read TGTGCCAGCAGCCCCTGGACAGGGGGCGTATCAGATACGCAGTATTTT.

Points on this clone: Other DNA variants within this sample encode the same CDR3. The rearrangement uses TRBV9 and TRBJ1-6; D is undetermined. Germline CDR1 SGDLS, CDR2 YYNGEE. The ends were cut back, 0 bases at V and 0 bases at J, with 4 bases in the middle. The CDR3 covers 15 residues. The CDR3 DNA reads TGTGCCAGCAGCGTAGGGAGCTCCTATAATTCACCCCTCCACTTT. As protein: CASSVGSSYNSPLHF.